The 29 T cell receptor beta chains below all came from one sample that was sequenced in a study of OX40 agonist ivuxolimab in advanced cancers. Profiling relied on immunoSEQ multiplex PCR, and the TCRdb table lists in-frame clones only, not all of them. The table includes around 55,000 clones, about 90% detected once. The sequences come from CD4+ or CD8+ T cells sorted from blood, collected in a trial of the OX40 agonist ivuxolimab. The receptors were gathered from an adult with an advanced solid tumor such as melanoma, head and neck, liver or kidney cancer.

J is TRBJ1-1 and V is TRBV6-5; D is unresolved. The CDR3 is made up of 12 amino acids. Germline lookup yields CDR1 MNHEY and CDR2 SVGAGI. Trimming removed 6 bases at V and 1 base at J, with 6 bases between. The CDR3 DNA sequence: TGTGCCAGCAGGAGCCCGAACACTGAAGCTTTCTTT. Amino acid sequence: CASRSPNTEAFF.

The chain uses TRBV19 and TRBJ2-7; 9 bases are a match to TRBD1. The CDR3 sequence is 15 residues long. J gave up 7 bases and V 3 bases, and 10 bases lay outside the gene matches. Germline V gene sequence: CDR1 LNHDA, CDR2 SQIVND (reference sequence). CDR3: CASSILGQGSLEQYF. The CDR3 nucleotides read TGTGCCAGTAGTATTTTAGGACAGGGGAGTTTGGAGCAGTACTTC.

The chain joins TRBV15 to TRBJ2-6; 10 bases agree with TRBD2. Germline CDR1 LNHNV, CDR2 YYDKDF (reference sequence). Trimming removed 4 bases from V and 4 bases from J; junction bases left unmatched: 7. The CDR3 has 17 amino acids. DNA for the CDR3: TGTGCCACCAGCACAGATCTAGCGGGGGCGGGGGCCAACGTCCTGACTTTC. Its translation: CATSTDLAGAGANVLTF.

In nucleotides, the CDR3 is TGTGCCAGCTCCCCAGACAACCATGGAAATCAGCCCCAGCATTTT. It encodes CASSPDNHGNQPQHF. The rearrangement joins TRBV18 to TRBJ1-5; D is undetermined. Trimming left V 6 bases short and J 4 bases short, with 16 bases between. The V gene's germline CDR1 is KGHSH and CDR2 LQKENI. The CDR3 sequence is 15 residues long.

This rearrangement joins TRBV5-5 to TRBJ1-2, with D possibly being TRBD1 (5 bases). This CDR3 comprises 16 residues. Germline CDR1 SGHKS, CDR2 YYEKEE (reference sequence). The V and J ends lost 4 bases and 2 bases respectively, with 18 bases between them. CDR3: CASSPLKEGLNYGYTF. For the CDR3, the DNA is TGTGCCAGCAGCCCACTGAAGGAGGGACTAAACTATGGCTACACCTTC.

The rearrangement uses TRBV12-5 and TRBJ2-1; D not certain. Trimming cost V 5 bases and J 9 bases, with 23 bases left between them. In germline, CDR1 is LGHNT, CDR2 FRNRAP. The CDR3 is 16 amino acids. The CDR3 region is CASGLPPAGERCEQFF. CDR3 nucleotide sequence: TGTGCTAGTGGTCTCCCTCCGGCAGGTGAGAGATGTGAGCAGTTCTTC.

This chain uses TRBV9 with TRBJ1-4; the match to TRBD1 covers 8 bases. The junction had 6 bases not matched to a gene; V was cut back by 0 bases and J by 5 bases. In germline, CDR1 is SGDLS, CDR2 YYNGEE. The CDR3 runs to 16 residues. The CDR3 DNA is TGTGCCAGCAGCGTAGGGACAGGGACGCTGAATGAAAAACTGTTTTTT. It encodes CASSVGTGTLNEKLFF. The full variable domain, in which reference TRBV9 and TRBJ1-4 provide the parts outside the CDR3, is DSGVTQTPKHLITATGQRVTLRCSPRSGDLSVYWYQQSLDQGLQFLIQYYNGEERAKGNILERFSAQQFPDLHSELNLSSLELGDSALYFCASSVGTGTLNEKLFFGSGTQLSVL.

The rearrangement joins TRBV19 to TRBJ1-1; 10 bases match TRBD1. Unmatched junction bases numbered 9, after V lost 4 bases and J lost 4 bases. The CDR3 is 16 residues long. The V gene's germline CDR1 is LNHDA and CDR2 SQIVND (reference sequence). This CDR3 is CASSTGTGAVFTEAFF. The CDR3 coding sequence is TGTGCCAGTAGTACCGGGACAGGGGCGGTTTTCACTGAAGCTTTCTTT.

The rearrangement joins TRBV9 to TRBJ2-1; 11 bases are a match to TRBD1. The trim removed 0 bases at V and 4 bases at J, leaving 12 bases unmatched. Germline V gene lookup returns CDR1 SGDLS and CDR2 YYNGEE. The CDR3 is 19 residues long. CDR3: CASSVGEGQGAPAYNEQFF. The DNA of the CDR3 is TGTGCCAGCAGCGTAGGAGAAGGACAGGGGGCCCCAGCATACAATGAGCAGTTCTTC.

The chain has TRBV12-5 and TRBJ1-1; D remains unclear. Germline V CDR1 and CDR2: LGHNT, FRNRAP. The ends were cut back, 6 bases at V and 1 base at J, with 6 bases in the middle. CDR3 length: 12 amino acids. CDR3 sequence reads: CASGGGNTEAFF. The CDR3 bases are TGTGCTAGTGGGGGAGGGAACACTGAAGCTTTCTTT. Filled out from reference TRBV12-5 and TRBJ1-1, the complete variable domain reads DARVTQTPRHKVTEMGQEVTMRCQPILGHNTVFWYRQTMMQGLELLAYFRNRAPLDDSGMPKDRFSAEMPDATLATLKIQPSEPRDSAVYFCASGGGNTEAFFGQGTRLTVV.

The V call is TRBV29-1, the J call TRBJ2-2; TRBD1 aligns across 9 bases. The CDR3 length is 15 residues. The V gene's germline CDR1 is SQVTM and CDR2 ANQGSEA. The junction had 10 bases not matched to a gene; V was cut back by 7 bases and J by 4 bases. The CDR3 DNA reads TGCAGCGCCCTTGGGACAGGGATGGGCACCGGGGAGCTGTTTTTT. It is translated as CSALGTGMGTGELFF.

This chain joins TRBV5-1 and TRBJ1-2; 7 bases line up with TRBD1. J lost 7 bases, V lost 1 base, and 7 bases had no gene match. The CDR3 extends over 14 amino acids. The germline V gene has CDR1 SGHRS and CDR2 YFSETQ. CDR3: CASSLRTGNGGYTF. For the CDR3, the DNA is TGCGCCAGCAGCTTGAGGACAGGTAATGGTGGCTACACCTTC.

This sequence joins TRBV6-6 and TRBJ2-2; D gene uncertain. Germline CDR1 MNHNY, CDR2 SVGAGI (reference sequence). The CDR3 has 14 amino acids. V dropped 8 bases and J dropped 0 bases, with 10 bases sitting between them. The CDR3 DNA reads as TGTGCCAGCTCAAGGACCCCGAACACCGGGGAGCTGTTTTTT. It specifies CASSRTPNTGELFF.

This clone appeared a few times. The rearrangement links TRBV28 to TRBJ1-4; TRBD1 matches 9 bases. CDR3 length: 14 amino acids. With V trimmed by 4 bases and J by 8 bases, 5 bases remained unmatched. Germline V gene lookup returns CDR1 MDHEN and CDR2 SYDVKM. The CDR3 loop reads CASSSPGTGEKLFF. The CDR3, as DNA: TGTGCCAGCAGTTCCCCTGGGACAGGGGAAAAACTGTTTTTT.

J is TRBJ1-2 and V is TRBV4-3; a possible D gene is TRBD1 (5 bases). Germline CDR1 LGHNA, CDR2 YSLEER. Trimming pared 0 bases from V and 2 bases from J, leaving 10 bases between. The CDR3 length is 15 residues. The CDR3 here is CASSQEVRTNYGYTF. CDR3 nucleotides: TGCGCCAGCAGCCAAGAAGTAAGGACAAACTATGGCTACACCTTC.

This clone was detected only once. The chain recombines TRBV5-4 with TRBJ2-1; 9 bases line up with TRBD1. The germline V gene encodes CDR1 SGHNT and CDR2 YYREEE (reference sequence). The CDR3 runs 13 residues. V trimming: 4 bases; J trimming: 7 bases; junction bases outside the gene matches: 3. CDR3 nucleotides: TGTGCCAGCAGCGGGACAGGGATGAATGAGCAGTTCTTC. Translation gives CASSGTGMNEQFF. Supplemented by reference TRBV5-4 and TRBJ2-1, the full variable domain reads ETGVTQSPTHLIKTRGQQVTLRCSSQSGHNTVSWYQQALGQGPQFIFQYYREEENGRGNFPPRFSGLQFPNYSSELNVNALELDDSALYLCASSGTGMNEQFFGPGTRLTVL.

This chain links TRBV6-5 with TRBJ1-1; the match to TRBD1 covers 8 bases. CDR1 and CDR2 from the germline V gene are MNHEY and SVGAGI. There are 13 residues in the CDR3. V trimming: 7 bases; J trimming: 1 base; junction bases outside the gene matches: 2. In nucleotides, the CDR3 is TGTGCCAGCAAGGACAGGGAGAACACTGAAGCTTTCTTT. Translated, it gives CASKDRENTEAFF.

The rearrangement uses TRBV9 and TRBJ2-5, with D possibly being TRBD1 or TRBD2 (6 bases each). The DNA end is a closer match to TRBJ2-7, so the J assignment may be wrong. This CDR3 is built from 13 residues. CDR1 and CDR2 from the germline V gene are SGDLS and YYNGEE. CDR3 residues: CASSGGAKSEQYF. As DNA, the CDR3 is TGTGCCAGCAGCGGGGGGGCTAAGAGCGAGCAGTACTTC.

Note on this clone: This CDR3 fails to terminate in the conserved phenylalanine or tryptophan, so it likely reflects a read error. The gene calls are TRBV10-2 and TRBJ1-6; 7 nucleotides line up with TRBD1. The length of the CDR3 is 16 residues. V was pared by 3 bases and J by 10 bases, with 12 bases of the junction left unmatched. Germline V CDR1 and CDR2: WSHSY, SAAADI. CDR3 region: CASSDRDSLWGSPLHL. In nucleotides, the CDR3 is TGCGCCAGCAGTGACCGGGACAGCCTTTGGGGATCACCCCTCCACCTT.

The CDR3 DNA is TGTGCCAGCAGTTCGAATCGCAGGGTCACCTACAATGAGCAGTTCTTC. Protein: CASSSNRRVTYNEQFF. The chain recombines TRBV27 with TRBJ2-1, with D tentatively TRBD1 (5 bases). The V and J ends lost 4 bases and 2 bases respectively, with 15 bases between them. Germline V gene sequence: CDR1 MNHEY, CDR2 SMNVEV (reference sequence). This CDR3 has 16 amino acids.

This clone showed up just once. The genes are TRBV27 and TRBJ1-4, with 10 bases aligning to TRBD1. The CDR3 has 21 amino acids. The V and J ends lost 0 bases and 4 bases, in that order; junction bases with no gene match: 17. CDR1 is MNHEY and CDR2 is SMNVEV in the germline V gene (reference sequence). CDR3 bases: TGTGCCAGCAGTTTATCGGGACAGGGGACCTTCCGAGGTTACGGTAATGAAAAACTGTTTTTT. Protein: CASSLSGQGTFRGYGNEKLFF.

V usage is TRBV13 and J usage is TRBJ1-1; D gene unclear. Germline CDR1 is PRHDT and CDR2 is FYEKMQ (reference sequence). The CDR3 consists of 13 residues. With 5 bases removed from V and 3 bases from J, the gap between germline ends came to 10 bases. DNA of the CDR3: TGTGCCAGCAGCCTACAGTGGGACACTGAAGCTTTCTTT. This codes for CASSLQWDTEAFF.

The chain has TRBV6-1 and TRBJ2-7; possible D gene TRBD1, 5 bases. The V gene lost 3 bases and the J gene lost 0 bases, with 12 bases spanning the gap. Germline assignment: CDR1 MNHNS and CDR2 SASEGT. There are 15 residues in the CDR3. In nucleotides, the CDR3 is TGTGCCAGCAGTGAGGGGCCGGCTGACTCCTACGAGCAGTACTTC. Translation: CASSEGPADSYEQYF.

In the case of this clone: Since no conserved phenylalanine or tryptophan closes the CDR3, a read error is the likely cause. J is TRBJ1-6 and V is TRBV23-1, with 12 nucleotides matching TRBD1. TRBV23-1 is flagged as an ORF with uncertain function. V lost 4 bases to trimming and J lost 1 base; unmatched junction nucleotides: 5. There are 18 residues in the CDR3. CDR3 amino acids: CASSPKGQGASYNSPLHL. The CDR3 DNA reads TGCGCCAGCAGTCCCAAGGGACAGGGGGCTTCCTATAATTCACCCCTCCACCTT.

This clone was seen just once. The chain is built from TRBV5-6 and TRBJ2-7; 8 bases fit TRBD1. CDR1 is SGHDT and CDR2 is YYEEEE in the germline V gene. This CDR3 is 15 amino acids long. The V and J ends lost 3 bases and 1 base, in that order; junction bases with no gene match: 6. CDR3: CASSSTGQGSYEQYF. The CDR3 nucleotides read TGTGCCAGCAGCTCGACCGGACAGGGATCCTACGAGCAGTACTTC.

The CDR3 is CASSPTEWGETETQYF. The CDR3 DNA reads TGTGCCAGCAGCCCAACGGAGTGGGGGGAGACAGAGACCCAGTACTTC. The chain carries TRBV5-4 and TRBJ2-5, with a weak D call TRBD2 (6 bases). V was clipped by 4 bases and J by 4 bases, with 20 bases between them. The CDR3 runs to 16 residues. The germline V gene encodes CDR1 SGHNT and CDR2 YYREEE (reference sequence).

This chain uses TRBV5-5 with TRBJ2-1; possibly TRBD1 or TRBD2 for D (5 bases each). This CDR3 is built from 16 residues. V dropped 1 base and J dropped 6 bases, with 17 bases sitting between them. CDR1 and CDR2 (germline): SGHKS, YYEKEE (reference sequence). CDR3 nucleotides: TGTGCCAGCAGCTTGCAGGGACGGACGCAGCGCAATGAGCAGTTCTTC. Translating gives CASSLQGRTQRNEQFF. Looking up the rest from reference TRBV5-5 and TRBJ2-1 gives the full variable domain: DAGVTQSPTHLIKTRGQQVTLRCSPISGHKSVSWYQQVLGQGPQFIFQYYEKEERGRGNFPDRFSARQFPNYSSELNVNALLLGDSALYLCASSLQGRTQRNEQFFGPGTRLTVL.

The chain carries TRBV25-1 and TRBJ2-7; D might be TRBD1 or TRBD2, each matching 6 bases. The CDR3 runs 13 residues. Germline lookup yields CDR1 MGHDK and CDR2 SYGVNS. Trimming shortened V by 6 bases and J by 5 bases, and 14 bases separated the two germline ends. In DNA, the CDR3 is TGTGCCAGCAGAGGATGGGGGGCGAACGAGCAGTACTTC. As protein: CASRGWGANEQYF.

The V gene is TRBV5-6, the J gene TRBJ2-1; possibly TRBD2 for D (7 bases). Germline CDR1 and CDR2: SGHDT and YYEEEE. This CDR3 contains 13 residues. Trimming removed 7 bases at V and 7 bases at J, with 15 bases between. The DNA for the CDR3 is TGTGCCAGCCGGGGGGCGGTATTGAATGAGCAGTTCTTC. It encodes CASRGAVLNEQFF.